The rows below give T cell receptor beta chains drawn from one sample of a study of blood T cell repertoires in COVID-19. Clones were sequenced by immunoSEQ multiplex PCR, and TCRdb holds only the in-frame ones, with some missing. The sample carries tens of thousands of clones, 80% recorded once. Input material: peripheral blood. The receptor source for this set is a woman in her 70s with acute or convalescent COVID-19. CDR3s include the opening cysteine and the closing phenylalanine or tryptophan. Fields, in order: D gene, V gene, J gene, CDR3 length, clone size, CDR3 protein, CDR3 DNA. The D gene is left open where the match is weak. The listing skips clone size in some rows; elsewhere it reads once, few, many or a size class.

d_gene: TRBD1
v_gene: TRBV14
j_gene: TRBJ2-7
len: 15
abundance: once
CDR3aa: CASSQSQGASYEQYF
CDR3nt: TGTGCCAGCAGCCAGTCACAGGGGGCATCCTACGAGCAGTACTTC

d_gene: -
v_gene: TRBV9
j_gene: TRBJ1-6
len: 16
abundance: -
CDR3aa: CASSPRTVAQNSPLHF
CDR3nt: TGTGCCAGCAGCCCCCGGACAGTCGCTCAAAATTCACCCCTCCACTTT

d_gene: -
v_gene: TRBV5-6
j_gene: TRBJ1-1
len: 12
abundance: once
CDR3aa: CASSLVAAEAFF
CDR3nt: TGTGCCAGCAGCTTGGTAGCAGCTGAAGCTTTCTTT

d_gene: TRBD2
v_gene: TRBV11-1
j_gene: TRBJ2-5
len: 16
abundance: -
CDR3aa: CASSWGAGGRAETQYF
CDR3nt: TGTGCCAGCAGCTGGGGAGCGGGGGGGCGCGCAGAGACCCAGTACTTC

d_gene: -
v_gene: TRBV4-1
j_gene: TRBJ2-5
len: 14
abundance: -
CDR3aa: CASSLTRGAETQYF
CDR3nt: TGCGCCAGCAGCCTAACCAGGGGCGCAGAGACCCAGTACTTC

d_gene: -
v_gene: TRBV6-2/TRBV6-3
j_gene: TRBJ1-1
len: 13
abundance: -
CDR3aa: CASSYGQYTEAFF
CDR3nt: TGTGCCAGCAGTTACGGCCAGTACACTGAAGCTTTCTTT

d_gene: TRBD2
v_gene: TRBV4-1
j_gene: TRBJ2-1
len: 14
abundance: few
CDR3aa: CASMWLAGVNEQFF
CDR3nt: TGCGCCAGCATGTGGCTAGCGGGGGTTAATGAGCAGTTCTTC

d_gene: TRBD1
v_gene: TRBV11-3
j_gene: TRBJ2-2
len: 15
abundance: -
CDR3aa: CASRRGQGAAGELFF
CDR3nt: TGTGCCAGCAGACGCGGACAGGGGGCTGCCGGGGAGCTGTTTTTT

d_gene: TRBD1
v_gene: TRBV5-1
j_gene: TRBJ1-4
len: 13
abundance: -
CDR3aa: CASSFDRDEKLFF
CDR3nt: TGCGCCAGCAGTTTTGACAGGGATGAAAAACTGTTTTTT

d_gene: -
v_gene: TRBV11-2
j_gene: TRBJ2-7
len: 10
abundance: -
CDR3aa: CASSRTEQYF
CDR3nt: TGTGCCAGCAGTAGAACCGAGCAGTACTTC

d_gene: -
v_gene: TRBV4-2
j_gene: TRBJ2-7
len: 13
abundance: -
CDR3aa: CASSQEQAYEQYF
CDR3nt: TGTGCCAGCAGCCAAGAACAGGCTTACGAGCAGTACTTC

d_gene: TRBD2
v_gene: TRBV6-4
j_gene: TRBJ2-2
len: 15
abundance: -
CDR3aa: CASSVRGGNTGELFF
CDR3nt: TGTGCCAGCAGTGTGCGGGGGGGCAACACCGGGGAGCTGTTTTTT

d_gene: -
v_gene: TRBV7-9
j_gene: TRBJ1-1
len: 17
abundance: -
CDR3aa: CASSLTPALIGNTEAFF
CDR3nt: TGTGCCAGCAGCTTAACGCCAGCGTTAATAGGGAACACTGAAGCTTTCTTT

d_gene: -
v_gene: TRBV6-5
j_gene: TRBJ1-4
len: 15
abundance: -
CDR3aa: CASSYSGARYEKLFF
CDR3nt: TGTGCCAGCAGTTACTCGGGGGCGCGCTATGAAAAACTGTTTTTT

d_gene: -
v_gene: TRBV9
j_gene: TRBJ1-1
len: 14
abundance: few
CDR3aa: CASSIDGESTEAFF
CDR3nt: TGTGCCAGCAGCATTGACGGAGAGAGCACTGAAGCTTTCTTT

d_gene: TRBD1
v_gene: TRBV5-1
j_gene: TRBJ1-2
len: 13
abundance: -
CDR3aa: CASSNDRGHGYTF
CDR3nt: TGCGCCAGCAGCAACGACAGGGGGCACGGCTACACCTTC

d_gene: -
v_gene: TRBV2
j_gene: TRBJ1-2
len: 14
abundance: -
CDR3aa: CASSVGRGRYGYTF
CDR3nt: TGTGCCAGCAGTGTGGGCAGGGGTCGGTATGGCTACACCTTC

d_gene: TRBD1
v_gene: TRBV5-6
j_gene: TRBJ1-2
len: 16
abundance: -
CDR3aa: CASSWGTGTLGYGYTF
CDR3nt: TGTGCCAGCAGCTGGGGGACAGGTACTTTGGGCTATGGCTACACCTTC

d_gene: TRBD1
v_gene: TRBV6-5
j_gene: TRBJ2-5
len: 15
abundance: -
CDR3aa: CASSYSTGARETQYF
CDR3nt: TGTGCCAGCAGTTACTCGACAGGGGCCAGAGAGACCCAGTACTTC

d_gene: TRBD1
v_gene: TRBV6-1
j_gene: TRBJ1-3
len: 16
abundance: -
CDR3aa: CASSEYLGQGGNTIYF
CDR3nt: TGTGCCAGCAGTGAATATCTGGGACAGGGAGGAAACACCATATATTTT

d_gene: TRBD2
v_gene: TRBV9
j_gene: TRBJ2-1
len: 16
abundance: -
CDR3aa: CASSSGGGGYNNEQFF
CDR3nt: TGTGCCAGCAGCTCCGGCGGGGGTGGCTACAACAATGAGCAGTTCTTC

d_gene: -
v_gene: TRBV13
j_gene: TRBJ1-2
len: 15
abundance: -
CDR3aa: CASSLRSDYRYGYTF
CDR3nt: TGTGCCAGCAGTTTAAGGAGTGATTATCGCTATGGCTACACCTTC

d_gene: TRBD2
v_gene: TRBV19
j_gene: TRBJ2-1
len: 13
abundance: -
CDR3aa: CASSIALREGQFF
CDR3nt: TGTGCCAGTAGTATAGCGCTTCGGGAGGGGCAGTTCTTC

d_gene: -
v_gene: TRBV10-3
j_gene: TRBJ1-3
len: 16
abundance: -
CDR3aa: CAISESGVTSGNTIYF
CDR3nt: TGTGCCATCAGTGAGTCGGGAGTGACGTCCGGAAACACCATATATTTT

d_gene: -
v_gene: TRBV4-3
j_gene: TRBJ1-3
len: 13
abundance: -
CDR3aa: CASSQDRYGAIYF
CDR3nt: TGCGCCAGCAGCCAAGATAGATACGGGGCCATATATTTT

d_gene: -
v_gene: TRBV4-3
j_gene: TRBJ1-5
len: 15
abundance: -
CDR3aa: CASSQVPGRIEPQHF
CDR3nt: TGCGCCAGCAGCCAAGTACCGGGTAGGATCGAACCCCAGCATTTT

d_gene: -
v_gene: TRBV4-1
j_gene: TRBJ2-7
len: 16
abundance: -
CDR3aa: CASSQDVQGSSYEQYF
CDR3nt: TGCGCCAGCAGCCAAGATGTGCAGGGGAGCTCCTACGAGCAGTACTTC

d_gene: -
v_gene: TRBV6-5
j_gene: TRBJ1-1
len: 14
abundance: -
CDR3aa: CASSARRRNTEAFF
CDR3nt: TGTGCCAGCAGCGCGAGGCGGAGGAACACTGAAGCTTTCTTT

d_gene: -
v_gene: TRBV6-5
j_gene: TRBJ1-2
len: 13
abundance: -
CDR3aa: CATGRVGNYGYTF
CDR3nt: TGTGCCACTGGGAGGGTAGGGAACTATGGCTACACCTTC

d_gene: -
v_gene: TRBV13
j_gene: TRBJ1-4
len: 15
abundance: few
CDR3aa: CASSLFSDSFRKLFF
CDR3nt: TGTGCCAGCAGCTTATTCTCGGACAGTTTCCGAAAACTGTTTTTT

d_gene: -
v_gene: TRBV5-6
j_gene: TRBJ1-2
len: 12
abundance: -
CDR3aa: CASSSTVYGYTF
CDR3nt: TGTGCCAGCAGCTCTACAGTCTATGGCTACACCTTC

d_gene: TRBD2
v_gene: TRBV3-1/TRBV3-2
j_gene: TRBJ2-7
len: 18
abundance: -
CDR3aa: CASSRRGSGGALSYEQYF
CDR3nt: TGTGCCAGCAGCCGAAGGGGGAGCGGGGGGGCCCTGTCCTACGAGCAGTACTTC

d_gene: TRBD1
v_gene: TRBV25-1
j_gene: TRBJ1-2
len: 13
abundance: few
CDR3aa: CASSPGTGWGYTF
CDR3nt: TGTGCCAGCAGCCCAGGGACAGGGTGGGGCTACACCTTC

d_gene: TRBD1
v_gene: TRBV2
j_gene: TRBJ2-5
len: 14
abundance: -
CDR3aa: CASKVGQVKETQYF
CDR3nt: TGTGCCAGCAAGGTGGGACAGGTAAAAGAGACCCAGTACTTC

d_gene: -
v_gene: TRBV12-3/TRBV12-4
j_gene: TRBJ1-2
len: 13
abundance: few
CDR3aa: CASRAGGSYGYTF
CDR3nt: TGTGCCAGCAGGGCAGGAGGATCCTATGGCTACACCTTC